This T cell receptor (beta chain) is from a study of blood T cell repertoires in COVID-19. This CDR3 is 15 amino acids long. V was pared by 5 bases and J by 8 bases, with 10 bases of the junction left unmatched. Germline lookup yields CDR1 MNHEY and CDR2 SVGAGI. Profiling relied on immunoSEQ multiplex PCR, and the TCRdb table lists in-frame clones only, not all of them. The sample has around 300,000 clones, nearly 90% seen once. Sequenced material: PBMCs or T cells enriched from blood (not recorded which). This sequence joins TRBV6-5 and TRBJ1-2; 11 positions agree with TRBD1. The receptor's source is a woman under 30 with acute COVID-19. CDR3: CASSHGQGAIRGYTF. The CDR3 DNA follows: TGTGCCAGCAGTCATGGACAGGGGGCGATTCGGGGCTACACCTTC.